This entry lists 12 T cell receptor beta chains sequenced from one sample in a study of T cell responses to AZD1222 COVID-19 vaccine. Measured with immunoSEQ multiplex PCR; TCRdb has only the in-frame clones, and not every one. The repertoire consists of roughly 70,000 clones, with 90% to 95% occurring once and the leading ten covering about 5.7%. The sequencing used peripheral blood, collected 28 days after the second dose of the MenACWY control vaccine. Source of these receptors: an adult who received the MenACWY meningococcal vaccine as a control.

This clone has only one observation. The chain links TRBV19 to TRBJ2-5, with D uncertain. The germline V and J ends were trimmed by 0 bases and 5 bases, with 7 bases remaining between them. There are 13 residues in the CDR3. From germline, CDR1 is LNHDA and CDR2 SQIVND (reference sequence). The CDR3 is CASSIERMETQYF. The CDR3 DNA reads TGTGCCAGTAGTATAGAAAGGATGGAGACCCAGTACTTC.

The gene calls are TRBV6-5 and TRBJ1-5; 9 bases match TRBD1. The CDR3 is 14 residues long. The junction had 7 bases not matched to a gene; V was cut back by 6 bases and J by 7 bases. From germline, CDR1 is MNHEY and CDR2 SVGAGI. The CDR3 loop reads CASRFGTGLQPQHF. Here the CDR3 DNA reads TGTGCCAGCAGATTCGGGACAGGGTTACAGCCCCAGCATTTT.

This chain links TRBV11-2 with TRBJ2-7, with 9 positions matching TRBD1. With 2 bases clipped from V and 2 bases from J, the junction kept 7 bases outside the gene matches. Per germline, CDR1 SGHAT and CDR2 FQNNGV. The CDR3 runs 16 residues. CDR3 in amino acids: CASSLMRGQGAYEQYF. As DNA, the CDR3 is TGTGCCAGCAGCTTAATGAGGGGACAGGGAGCCTACGAGCAGTACTTC.

To note about this clone: Since the CDR3 does not end with the conserved phenylalanine or tryptophan, this likely comes from a read error. Because the CDR3's place on the DNA is in doubt, the DNA is left out and the CDR3 is given as listed by TCRdb. The V gene is TRBV12-3 or TRBV12-4, the J gene TRBJ1-2. The CDR3 is 12 amino acids in total, end residues counted. CDR3 residues: CASSFQRVSIRL.

Note on this clone: This CDR3 fails to terminate in the conserved phenylalanine or tryptophan, so it likely reflects a read error. The DNA is omitted, as the CDR3 cannot be located on it reliably, and the CDR3 follows TCRdb's listing. The gene calls are TRBV6-6 and TRBJ2-3; the listed D gene, TRBD2, was not tested against the DNA. The CDR3 spans 11 residues, counting both ends. CDR1 and CDR2 from the germline V gene are MNHNY and SVGAGI (reference sequence). The CDR3 sequence is CATHRARRGSL.

The rearrangement links TRBV6-2 or TRBV6-3 to TRBJ1-5; no clear D. Germline CDR1 reads MNHEY; CDR2 reads SVGEGT. The CDR3 runs to 12 residues. Trimming shortened V by 5 bases and J by 7 bases, and 9 bases separated the two germline ends. The DNA of the CDR3 is TGTGCCAGCAGTACGAATTACCAGCCCCAGCATTTT. Its protein product is CASSTNYQPQHF.

The V gene is TRBV27, the J gene TRBJ1-4; 7 nucleotides align to TRBD1. Germline values: CDR1 MNHEY, CDR2 SMNVEV (reference sequence). This CDR3 has 15 residues. Losses at the gene ends were 7 bases for V and 0 bases for J; bases not matched to a gene: 5. This chain's CDR3 is CASKTGRSTNEKLFF. In nucleotides, the CDR3 is TGTGCCAGCAAGACAGGGAGATCAACTAATGAAAAACTGTTTTTT.

This chain uses TRBV6-2 or TRBV6-3 with TRBJ1-1; D is uncertain. The germline gives CDR1 MNHEY, CDR2 SVGEGT. The ends were cut back, 2 bases at V and 3 bases at J, with 7 bases in the middle. The CDR3 length is 13 residues. CDR3 sequence: CASSYESYTEAFF. CDR3 in DNA: TGTGCCAGCAGTTACGAGTCTTACACTGAAGCTTTCTTT.

The chain uses TRBV10-3 and TRBJ1-5; D remains unclear. The CDR3 sequence is 13 residues long. CDR1 and CDR2 from the germline V gene are ENHRY and SYGVKD. V was shortened by 4 bases and J by 2 bases, with 6 bases between the two germline ends. The CDR3 DNA sequence: TGTGCCATCAGTGCGGAGGGCAATCAGCCCCAGCATTTT. This gives the protein CAISAEGNQPQHF.

The rearrangement links TRBV12-3 or TRBV12-4 to TRBJ2-4; D gene uncertain. The CDR3 is 12 residues long. The ends were cut back, 6 bases at V and 3 bases at J, with 6 bases in the middle. CDR3 DNA: TGTGCCAGCAGCCCCGACAAAAACATTCAGTACTTC. Its translation is CASSPDKNIQYF.

V is TRBV19 and J is TRBJ2-2; D could derive from TRBD1 or TRBD2 (5 bases each). The V end lost 3 bases, the J end lost 5 bases, and 13 bases lay between the germline ends. Germline V lookup: CDR1 LNHDA, CDR2 SQIVND (reference sequence). The CDR3 contains 15 residues. Here the CDR3 DNA reads TGTGCCAGTAGTATCTTGGGACGAGAAACCGGGGAGCTGTTTTTT. Its translation is CASSILGRETGELFF.

V gene TRBV4-1 combines with J gene TRBJ1-3; TRBD1 might be the D (5 bases). Germline values: CDR1 MGHRA, CDR2 YSYEKL. The V end lost 0 bases, the J end lost 4 bases, and 7 bases lay between the germline ends. The CDR3 sequence is 14 residues long. CDR3 nucleotide sequence: TGCGCCAGCAGCCAAGAGGGGACCGGAAACACCATATATTTT. Protein sequence: CASSQEGTGNTIYF.